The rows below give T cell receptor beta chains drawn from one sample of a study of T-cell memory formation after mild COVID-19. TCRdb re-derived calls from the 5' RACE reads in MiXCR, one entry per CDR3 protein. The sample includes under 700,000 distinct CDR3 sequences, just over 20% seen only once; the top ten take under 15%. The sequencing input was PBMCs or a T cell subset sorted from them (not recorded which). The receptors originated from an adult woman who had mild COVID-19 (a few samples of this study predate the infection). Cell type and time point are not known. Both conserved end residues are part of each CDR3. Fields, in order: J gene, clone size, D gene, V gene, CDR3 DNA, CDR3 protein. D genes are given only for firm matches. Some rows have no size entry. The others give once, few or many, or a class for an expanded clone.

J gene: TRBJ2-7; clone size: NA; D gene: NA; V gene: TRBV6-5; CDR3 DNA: TGTGCCAGCAGTGAATCCGGGAAGAACGAGCAGTACTTC; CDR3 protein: CASSESGKNEQYF
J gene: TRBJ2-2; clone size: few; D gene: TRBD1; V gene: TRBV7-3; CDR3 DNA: TGTGCCAGCAGCTTAACGCGGGACAGGGCGATAGACGGGGAGCTGTTTTTT; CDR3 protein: CASSLTRDRAIDGELFF
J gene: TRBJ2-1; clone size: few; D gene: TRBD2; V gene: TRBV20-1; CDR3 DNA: TGCAGTGCCATCATATTTAGCGGGGGCGCCTACAATGAGCAGTTCTTC; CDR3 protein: CSAIIFSGGAYNEQFF
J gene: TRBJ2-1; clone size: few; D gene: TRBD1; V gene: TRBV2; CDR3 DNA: TGTGCCAGCAGTTTCAGGGGGTCGAGTATCGTAGGTAATGAGCAGTTCTTC; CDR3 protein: CASSFRGSSIVGNEQFF
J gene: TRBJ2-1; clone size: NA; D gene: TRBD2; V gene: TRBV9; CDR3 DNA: TGTGCCAGCAGCGTAGTTAGCGGGGTAGGTAATGAGCAGTTCTTC; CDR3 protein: CASSVVSGVGNEQFF
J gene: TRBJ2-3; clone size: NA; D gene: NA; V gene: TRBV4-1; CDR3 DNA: TGCGCCAGCAGCCAAACACTGAGGCGTTTAAGCACAGATACGCAGTATTTT; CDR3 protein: CASSQTLRRLSTDTQYF
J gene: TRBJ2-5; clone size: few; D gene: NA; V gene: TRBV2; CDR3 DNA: TGTGCCAGCAGTGAAGGGGGTGAGCAAGAGACCCAGTACTTC; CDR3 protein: CASSEGGEQETQYF
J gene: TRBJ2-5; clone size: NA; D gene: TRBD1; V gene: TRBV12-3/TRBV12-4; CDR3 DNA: TGTGCCAGCAGCCGGACAGGGATCCAAGAGACCCAGTACTTC; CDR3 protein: CASSRTGIQETQYF
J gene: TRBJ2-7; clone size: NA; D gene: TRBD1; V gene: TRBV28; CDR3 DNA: TGTGCCAGCAGTTCCCCGGGACAGGGTTCCTCCTACGAGCAGTACTTC; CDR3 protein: CASSSPGQGSSYEQYF
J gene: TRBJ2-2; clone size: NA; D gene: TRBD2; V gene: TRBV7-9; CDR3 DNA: TGTGCCAGCAGCTTTCCAGAGCGGGGGCCGTACACCGGGGAGCTGTTTTTT; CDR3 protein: CASSFPERGPYTGELFF
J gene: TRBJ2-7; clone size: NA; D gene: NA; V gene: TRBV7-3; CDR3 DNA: TGTGCCAGCAGCTTGCAGGGCGCGCGTACGTACGAGCAGTACTTC; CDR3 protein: CASSLQGARTYEQYF
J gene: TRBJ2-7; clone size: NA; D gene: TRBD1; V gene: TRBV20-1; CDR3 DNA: TGCAGTGCTAGCCCTTGGACAGGGAGCTCCTACGAGCAGTACTTC; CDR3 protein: CSASPWTGSSYEQYF
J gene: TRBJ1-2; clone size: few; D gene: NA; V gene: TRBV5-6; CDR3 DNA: TGTGCCAGCAGCTTTGAGACTTTCGAGAGTTTC; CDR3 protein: CASSFETFESF
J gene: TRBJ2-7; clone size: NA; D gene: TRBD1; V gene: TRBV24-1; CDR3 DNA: TGTGCCACCAGTGGACGGGACAGGGACGAGCAGTACTTC; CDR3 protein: CATSGRDRDEQYF
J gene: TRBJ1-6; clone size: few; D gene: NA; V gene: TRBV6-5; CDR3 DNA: TGTGCCAGCAGTTACCGACAGCTTGCTAATTCACCCCTCCACTTT; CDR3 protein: CASSYRQLANSPLHF
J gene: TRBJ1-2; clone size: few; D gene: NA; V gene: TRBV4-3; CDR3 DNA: TGCGCCAGCAGCCAAGGATTCTTAGCGTATGGCTACACCTTC; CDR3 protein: CASSQGFLAYGYTF
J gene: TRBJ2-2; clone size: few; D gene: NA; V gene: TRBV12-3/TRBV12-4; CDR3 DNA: TGTGCCACCACAGGGATCACCGGGGAGCTGTTTTTT; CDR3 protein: CATTGITGELFF
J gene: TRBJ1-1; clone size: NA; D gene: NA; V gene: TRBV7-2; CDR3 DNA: TGTGCCAGCAGCTTAGTTCGTGGGGAAGGGACTGAAGCTTTCTTT; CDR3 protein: CASSLVRGEGTEAFF
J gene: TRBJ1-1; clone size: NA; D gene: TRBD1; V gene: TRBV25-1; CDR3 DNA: TGTGCCAGCAGTGACGGACAGGGAGTGTTCACTGAAGCTTTCTTT; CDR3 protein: CASSDGQGVFTEAFF
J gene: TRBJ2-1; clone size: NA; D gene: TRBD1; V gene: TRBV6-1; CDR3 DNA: TGTGCCAGCAGTGAATGGGACAGACTCTCCTACAATGAGCAGTTCTTC; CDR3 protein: CASSEWDRLSYNEQFF
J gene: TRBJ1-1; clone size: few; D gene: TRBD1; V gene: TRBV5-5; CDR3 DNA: TGTGCCAGCAGCAGGACAGGGAATCTTGAAGCTTTCTTT; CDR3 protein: CASSRTGNLEAFF
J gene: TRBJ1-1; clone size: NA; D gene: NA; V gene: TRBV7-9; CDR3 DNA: TGTGCCAGCAGCAACATCAGGAACACTGAAGCTTTCTTT; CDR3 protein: CASSNIRNTEAFF
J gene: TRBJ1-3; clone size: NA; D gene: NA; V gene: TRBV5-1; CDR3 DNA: TGCGCCAGCAGCTTGGCCGTAGGAGGAGGACCTGGAAACACCATATATTTT; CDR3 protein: CASSLAVGGGPGNTIYF
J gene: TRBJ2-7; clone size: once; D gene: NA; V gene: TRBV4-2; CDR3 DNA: TGTGCCAGCAGCCTAGGCGGGACCAAAAGTTACGAGCAGTACTTC; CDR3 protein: CASSLGGTKSYEQYF
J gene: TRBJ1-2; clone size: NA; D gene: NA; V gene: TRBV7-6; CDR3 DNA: TGTGCCAGCAGCTTAGGGGCCAACAGGCTCTATGGCTACACCTTC; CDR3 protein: CASSLGANRLYGYTF
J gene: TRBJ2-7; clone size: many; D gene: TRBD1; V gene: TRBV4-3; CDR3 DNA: TGCGCCAGCAGCCAAGATACAGGGGGAACGGCGCAGTACTTC; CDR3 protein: CASSQDTGGTAQYF
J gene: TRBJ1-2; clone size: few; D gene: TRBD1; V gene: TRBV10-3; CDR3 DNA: TGTGCCATCAGTGAGGGACAGGGGGTTAACTATGGCTACACCTTC; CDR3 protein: CAISEGQGVNYGYTF
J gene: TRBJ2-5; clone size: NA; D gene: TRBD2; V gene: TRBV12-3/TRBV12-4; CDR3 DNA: TGTGCCAGCAGTTACTGGACTAGCGGTCCAGAGACCCAGTACTTC; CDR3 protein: CASSYWTSGPETQYF
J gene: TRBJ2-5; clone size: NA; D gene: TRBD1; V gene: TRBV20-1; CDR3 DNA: TGCAGTGCTAAAGGGACAGCTAGTAGGACCCAGTACTTC; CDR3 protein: CSAKGTASRTQYF
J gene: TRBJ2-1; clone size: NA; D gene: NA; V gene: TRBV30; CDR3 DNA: TGTGCCTGGAGTGTACTTTATCGCCAGAACAATGAGCAGTTCTTC; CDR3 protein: CAWSVLYRQNNEQFF
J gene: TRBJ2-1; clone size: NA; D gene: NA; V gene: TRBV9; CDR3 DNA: TGTGCCAGCAGCCCAAGATTCGAGGGGGGAGGCAATGAGCAGTTCTTC; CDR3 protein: CASSPRFEGGGNEQFF
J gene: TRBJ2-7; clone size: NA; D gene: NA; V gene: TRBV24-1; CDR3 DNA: TGTGCCACCAGTGACCCCGGCCCGTCTTACGAGCAGTACTTC; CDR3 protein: CATSDPGPSYEQYF
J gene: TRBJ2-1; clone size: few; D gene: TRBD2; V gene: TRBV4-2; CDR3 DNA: TGTGCCAGCAGCCCAGGGACTAGCGGTCACCGGGGCGATGAGCAGTTCTTC; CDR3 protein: CASSPGTSGHRGDEQFF
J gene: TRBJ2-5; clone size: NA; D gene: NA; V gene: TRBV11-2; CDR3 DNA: TGTGCCAGCACCGTACAAGCGTACCAAGAGACCCAGTACTTC; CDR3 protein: CASTVQAYQETQYF
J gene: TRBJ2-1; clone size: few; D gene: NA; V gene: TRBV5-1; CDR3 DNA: TGCGCCAGCAGCTTGCCCTCAGGGAGCTCCTACAATGAGCAGTTCTTC; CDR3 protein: CASSLPSGSSYNEQFF
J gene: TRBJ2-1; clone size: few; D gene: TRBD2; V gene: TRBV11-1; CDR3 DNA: TGTGCCAGCAGCTCGGGGGGTGTGGACAATGAGCAGTTCTTC; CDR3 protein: CASSSGGVDNEQFF
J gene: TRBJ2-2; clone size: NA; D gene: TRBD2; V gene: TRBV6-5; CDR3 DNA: TGTGCCAGCAGTACAGGGACTAGCGGGAGGGCCACCGGGGAGCTGTTTTTT; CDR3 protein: CASSTGTSGRATGELFF
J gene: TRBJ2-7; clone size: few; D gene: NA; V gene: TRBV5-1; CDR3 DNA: TGCGCCAGCAGCTTGGAACAGGGTCACATATACGAGCAGTACTTC; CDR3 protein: CASSLEQGHIYEQYF
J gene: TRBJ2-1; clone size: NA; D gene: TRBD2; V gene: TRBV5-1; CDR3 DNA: TGCGCCAGCAGCTTGCAACTAGCGGGGCACAATGAGCAGTTCTTC; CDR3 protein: CASSLQLAGHNEQFF
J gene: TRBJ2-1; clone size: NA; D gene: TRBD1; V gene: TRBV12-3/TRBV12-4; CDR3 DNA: TGTGCCAGCAGTCCGGGACAGGTTTACTCCTACAATGAGCAGTTCTTC; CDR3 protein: CASSPGQVYSYNEQFF
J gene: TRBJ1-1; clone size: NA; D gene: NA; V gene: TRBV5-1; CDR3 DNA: TGCGCCAGCAGCTCCCCCCAGGGGCGAACTGAAGCTTTCTTT; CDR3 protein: CASSSPQGRTEAFF
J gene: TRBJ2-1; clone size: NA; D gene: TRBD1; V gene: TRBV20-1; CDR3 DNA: TGCAGTCCCAGAGAGCTTGGACAGGGGGCCGATGAGCAGTTCTTC; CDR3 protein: CSPRELGQGADEQFF
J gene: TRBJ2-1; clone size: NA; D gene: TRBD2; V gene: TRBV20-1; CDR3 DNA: TGCAGTGCTAGAGGGCCGGGACTAGCGGGAGTTGGGTACAATGAGCAGTTCTTC; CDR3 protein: CSARGPGLAGVGYNEQFF
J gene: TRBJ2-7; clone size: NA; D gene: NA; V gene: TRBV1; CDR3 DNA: TGCACCAGCAGCCAAGTTTTGGGGACTACCGACTCCTACGAGCAGTACTTC; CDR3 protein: CTSSQVLGTTDSYEQYF
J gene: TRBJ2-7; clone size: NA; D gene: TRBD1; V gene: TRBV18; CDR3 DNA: TGTGCCAGCTCACCACTGGAGACAGGGGGAACCGAGCAGTACTTC; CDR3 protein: CASSPLETGGTEQYF
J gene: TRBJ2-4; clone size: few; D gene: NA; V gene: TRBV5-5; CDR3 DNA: TGTGCCAGCACCCCGGAGGGAGCCAAAAACATTCAGTACTTC; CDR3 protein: CASTPEGAKNIQYF
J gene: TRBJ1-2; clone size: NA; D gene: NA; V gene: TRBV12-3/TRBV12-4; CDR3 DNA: TGTGCCAGCAGGACCGGGACAAACTATGGCTACACCTTC; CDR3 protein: CASRTGTNYGYTF
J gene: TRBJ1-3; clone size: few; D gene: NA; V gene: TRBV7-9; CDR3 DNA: TGTGCCAGCAGCTTACTCGAGAGCTCTGGAAACACCATATATTTT; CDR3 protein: CASSLLESSGNTIYF